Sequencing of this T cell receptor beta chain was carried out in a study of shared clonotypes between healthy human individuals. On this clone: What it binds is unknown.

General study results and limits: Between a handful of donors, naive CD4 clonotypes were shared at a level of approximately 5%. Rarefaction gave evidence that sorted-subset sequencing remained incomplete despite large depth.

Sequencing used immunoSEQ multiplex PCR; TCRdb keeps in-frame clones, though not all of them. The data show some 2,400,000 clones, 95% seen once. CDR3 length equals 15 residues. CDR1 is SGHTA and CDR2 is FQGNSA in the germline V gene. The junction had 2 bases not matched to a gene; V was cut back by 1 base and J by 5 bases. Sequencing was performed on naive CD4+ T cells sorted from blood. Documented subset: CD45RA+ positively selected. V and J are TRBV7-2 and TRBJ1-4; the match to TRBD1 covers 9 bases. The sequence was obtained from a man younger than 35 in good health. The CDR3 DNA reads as TGTGCCAGCAGCTTAGGGGGGACAGGGAATGAAAAACTGTTTTTT. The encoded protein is CASSLGGTGNEKLFF.